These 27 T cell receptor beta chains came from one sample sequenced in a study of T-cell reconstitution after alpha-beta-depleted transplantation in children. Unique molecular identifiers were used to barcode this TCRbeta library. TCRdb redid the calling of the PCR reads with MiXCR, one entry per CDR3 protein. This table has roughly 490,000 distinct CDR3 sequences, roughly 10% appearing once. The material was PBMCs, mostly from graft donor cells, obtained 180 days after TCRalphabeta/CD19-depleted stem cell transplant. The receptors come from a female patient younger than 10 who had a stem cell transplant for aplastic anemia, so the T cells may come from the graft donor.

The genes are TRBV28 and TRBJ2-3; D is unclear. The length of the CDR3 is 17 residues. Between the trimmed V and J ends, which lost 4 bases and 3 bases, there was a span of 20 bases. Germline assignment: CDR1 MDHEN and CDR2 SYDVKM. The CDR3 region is CASSSVKGYFLTDTQYF. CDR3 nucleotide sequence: TGTGCCAGCAGTTCAGTAAAAGGGTACTTTCTAACAGATACGCAGTATTTT.

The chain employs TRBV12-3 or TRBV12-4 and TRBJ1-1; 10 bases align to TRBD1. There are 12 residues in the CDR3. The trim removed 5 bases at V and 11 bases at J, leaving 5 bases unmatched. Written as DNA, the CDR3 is TGTGCCAGCAGTACGCGGACAGGGGGTGCTTTCTTT. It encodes CASSTRTGGAFF.

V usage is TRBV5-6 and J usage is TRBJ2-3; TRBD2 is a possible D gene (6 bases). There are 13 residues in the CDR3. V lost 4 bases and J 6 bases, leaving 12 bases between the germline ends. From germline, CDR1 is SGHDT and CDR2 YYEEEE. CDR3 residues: CASSITGVDTQYF. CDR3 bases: TGTGCCAGCAGCATAACGGGGGTGGATACGCAGTATTTT.

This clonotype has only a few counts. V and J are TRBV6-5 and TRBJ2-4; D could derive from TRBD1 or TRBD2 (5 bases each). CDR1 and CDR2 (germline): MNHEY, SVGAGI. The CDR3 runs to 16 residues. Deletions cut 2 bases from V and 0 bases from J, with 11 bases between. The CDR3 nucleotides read TGTGCCAGCAGTTACCCGGGACCTATAGCCAAAAACATTCAGTACTTC. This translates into CASSYPGPIAKNIQYF.

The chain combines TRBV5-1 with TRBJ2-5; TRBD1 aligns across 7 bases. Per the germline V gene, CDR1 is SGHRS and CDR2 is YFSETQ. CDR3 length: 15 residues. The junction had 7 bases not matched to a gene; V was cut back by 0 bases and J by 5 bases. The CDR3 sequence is CASSLDGRGLETQYF. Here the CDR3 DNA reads TGCGCCAGCAGCTTGGATGGTAGGGGGCTGGAGACCCAGTACTTC.

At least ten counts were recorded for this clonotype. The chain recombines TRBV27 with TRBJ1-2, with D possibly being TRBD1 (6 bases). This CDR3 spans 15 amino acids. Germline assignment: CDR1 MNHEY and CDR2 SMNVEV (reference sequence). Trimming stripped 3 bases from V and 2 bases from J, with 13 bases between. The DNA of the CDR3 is TGTGCCAGCAGTTTCCACAGGGTTGGAAACTATGGCTACACCTTC. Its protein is CASSFHRVGNYGYTF.

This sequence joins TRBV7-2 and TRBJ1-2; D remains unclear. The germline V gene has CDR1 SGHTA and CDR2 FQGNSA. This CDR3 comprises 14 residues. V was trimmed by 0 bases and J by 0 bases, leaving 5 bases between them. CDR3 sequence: CASSLAGANYGYTF. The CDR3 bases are TGTGCCAGCAGCTTAGCGGGAGCTAACTATGGCTACACCTTC.

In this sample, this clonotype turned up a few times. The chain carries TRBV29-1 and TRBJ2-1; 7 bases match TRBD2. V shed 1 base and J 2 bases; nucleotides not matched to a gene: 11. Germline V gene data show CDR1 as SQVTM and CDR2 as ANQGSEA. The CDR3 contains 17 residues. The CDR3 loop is CSVEGSSGGRAYNEQFF. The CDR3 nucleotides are TGCAGCGTTGAAGGTTCCTCTGGGGGGAGGGCCTACAATGAGCAGTTCTTC.

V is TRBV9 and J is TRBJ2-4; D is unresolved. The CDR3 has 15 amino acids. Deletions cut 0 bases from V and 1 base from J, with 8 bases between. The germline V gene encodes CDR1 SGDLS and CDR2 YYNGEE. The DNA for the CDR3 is TGTGCCAGCAGCGTAGATTGGGGTGCCAAAAACATTCAGTACTTC. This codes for CASSVDWGAKNIQYF.

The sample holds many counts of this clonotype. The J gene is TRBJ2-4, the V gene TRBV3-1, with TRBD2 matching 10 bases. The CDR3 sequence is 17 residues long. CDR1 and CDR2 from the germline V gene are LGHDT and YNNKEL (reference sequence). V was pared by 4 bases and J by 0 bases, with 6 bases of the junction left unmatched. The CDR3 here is CASSLSSGRVAKNIQYF. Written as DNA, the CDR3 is TGTGCCAGCAGCCTTTCTAGCGGGAGAGTAGCCAAAAACATTCAGTACTTC. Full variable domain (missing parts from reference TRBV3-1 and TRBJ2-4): DTAVSQTPKYLVTQMGNDKSIKCEQNLGHDTMYWYKQDSKKFLKIMFSYNNKELIINETVPNRFSPKSPDKAHLNLHINSLELGDSAVYFCASSLSSGRVAKNIQYFGAGTRLSVL.

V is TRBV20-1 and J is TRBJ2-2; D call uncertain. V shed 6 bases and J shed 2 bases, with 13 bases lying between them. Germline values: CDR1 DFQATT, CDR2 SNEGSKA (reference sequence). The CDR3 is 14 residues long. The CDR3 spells CSASRPLNTGELFF. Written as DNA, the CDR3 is TGCAGTGCCTCTCGGCCCCTAAACACCGGGGAGCTGTTTTTT.

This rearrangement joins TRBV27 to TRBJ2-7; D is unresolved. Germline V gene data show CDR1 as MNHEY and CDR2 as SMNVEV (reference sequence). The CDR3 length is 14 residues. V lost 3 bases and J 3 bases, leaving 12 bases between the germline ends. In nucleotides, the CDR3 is TGTGCCAGCAGTTTTGACACTCGTAGCTACGAGCAGTACTTC. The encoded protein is CASSFDTRSYEQYF.

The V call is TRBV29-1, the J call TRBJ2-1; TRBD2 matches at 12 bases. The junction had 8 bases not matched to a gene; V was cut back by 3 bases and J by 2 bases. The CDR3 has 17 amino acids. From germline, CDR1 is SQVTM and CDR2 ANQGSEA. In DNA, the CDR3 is TGCAGCGTTGACCAAGTACGGACTAGCGGGACCTACAATGAGCAGTTCTTC. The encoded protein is CSVDQVRTSGTYNEQFF.

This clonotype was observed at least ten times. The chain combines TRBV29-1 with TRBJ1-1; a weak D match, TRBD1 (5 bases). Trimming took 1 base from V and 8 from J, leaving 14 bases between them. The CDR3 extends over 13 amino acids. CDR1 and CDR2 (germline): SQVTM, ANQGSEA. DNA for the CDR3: TGCAGCGTTGAAGCAGCGCAGGGAACGGAAGCTTTCTTT. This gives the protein CSVEAAQGTEAFF.

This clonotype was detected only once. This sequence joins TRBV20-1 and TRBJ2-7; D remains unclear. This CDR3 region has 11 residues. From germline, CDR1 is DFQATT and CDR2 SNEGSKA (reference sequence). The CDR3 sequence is CSARNTYEQFV. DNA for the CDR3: TGCAGTGCTAGAAACACCTACGAGCAGTTCGTC.

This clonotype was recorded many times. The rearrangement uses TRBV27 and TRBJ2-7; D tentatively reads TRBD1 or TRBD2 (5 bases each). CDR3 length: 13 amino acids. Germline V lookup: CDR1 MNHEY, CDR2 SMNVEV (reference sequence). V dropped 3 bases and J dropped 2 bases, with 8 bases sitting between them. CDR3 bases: TGTGCCAGCAGTTTGGGACCGGCCTACGAGCAGTACTTC. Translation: CASSLGPAYEQYF.

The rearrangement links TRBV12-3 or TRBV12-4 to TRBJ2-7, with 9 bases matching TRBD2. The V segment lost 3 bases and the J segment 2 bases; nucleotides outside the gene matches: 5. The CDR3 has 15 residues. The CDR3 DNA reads TGTGCCAGCAGTTTTCGGGCGGGAGGGGCCTACGAGCAGTACTTC. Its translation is CASSFRAGGAYEQYF.

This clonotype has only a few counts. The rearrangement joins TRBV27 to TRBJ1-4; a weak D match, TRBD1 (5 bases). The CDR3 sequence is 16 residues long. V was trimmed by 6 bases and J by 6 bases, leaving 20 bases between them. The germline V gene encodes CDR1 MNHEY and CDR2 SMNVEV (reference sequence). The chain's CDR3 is CASRRLEGRFDEKLFF. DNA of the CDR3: TGTGCCAGCAGGCGCCTGGAGGGGCGTTTTGATGAAAAACTGTTTTTT.

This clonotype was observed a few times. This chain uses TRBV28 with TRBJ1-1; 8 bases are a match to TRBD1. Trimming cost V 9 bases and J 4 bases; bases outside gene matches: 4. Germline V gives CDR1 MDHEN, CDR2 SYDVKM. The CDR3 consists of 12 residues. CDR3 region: CARTGEGTEAFF. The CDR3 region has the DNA TGTGCCAGGACAGGGGAGGGCACTGAAGCTTTCTTT.

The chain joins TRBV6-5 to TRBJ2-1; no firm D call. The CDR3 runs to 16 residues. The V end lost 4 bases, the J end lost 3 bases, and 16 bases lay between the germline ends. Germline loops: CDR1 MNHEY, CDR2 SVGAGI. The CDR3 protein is CASSSWVPTVYNEQFF. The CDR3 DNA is TGTGCCAGCAGTTCCTGGGTGCCTACGGTCTACAATGAGCAGTTCTTC.

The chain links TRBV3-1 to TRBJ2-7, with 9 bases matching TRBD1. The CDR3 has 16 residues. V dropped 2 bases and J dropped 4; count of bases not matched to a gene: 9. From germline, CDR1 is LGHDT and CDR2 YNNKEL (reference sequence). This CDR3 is CASSQSGTGSGYEQYF. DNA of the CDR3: TGTGCCAGCAGCCAATCGGGGACAGGGTCCGGGTACGAGCAGTACTTC.

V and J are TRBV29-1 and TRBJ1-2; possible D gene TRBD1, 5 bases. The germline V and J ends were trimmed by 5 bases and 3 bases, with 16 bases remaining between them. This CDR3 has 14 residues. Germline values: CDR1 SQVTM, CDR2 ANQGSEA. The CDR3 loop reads CSVPPGRGDYGYTF. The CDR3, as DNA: TGCAGCGTTCCCCCCGGGAGGGGTGACTATGGCTACACCTTC.

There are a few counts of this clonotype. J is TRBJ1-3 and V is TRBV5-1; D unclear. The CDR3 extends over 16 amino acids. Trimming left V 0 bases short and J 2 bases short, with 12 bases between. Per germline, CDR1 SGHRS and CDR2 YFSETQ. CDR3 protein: CASSLEAARPGNTIYF. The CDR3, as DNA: TGCGCCAGCAGCTTGGAAGCAGCCAGGCCTGGAAACACCATATATTTT.

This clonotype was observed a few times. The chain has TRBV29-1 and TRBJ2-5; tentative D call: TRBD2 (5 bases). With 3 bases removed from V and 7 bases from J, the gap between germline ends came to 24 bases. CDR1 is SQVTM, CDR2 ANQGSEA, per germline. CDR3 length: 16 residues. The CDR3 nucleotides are TGCAGCGTTGAGCCCCGGGAATCGGGATTAATCGGGACCCAGTACTTC. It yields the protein CSVEPRESGLIGTQYF. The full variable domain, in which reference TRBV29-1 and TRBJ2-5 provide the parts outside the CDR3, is SAVISQKPSRDICQRGTSLTIQCQVDSQVTMMFWYRQQPGQSLTLIATANQGSEATYESGFVIDKFPISRPNLTFSTLTVSNMSPEDSSIYLCSVEPRESGLIGTQYFGPGTRLLVL.

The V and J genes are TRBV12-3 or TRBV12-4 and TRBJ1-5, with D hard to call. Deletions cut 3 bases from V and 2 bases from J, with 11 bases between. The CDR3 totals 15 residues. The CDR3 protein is CASSFLVAGNQPQHF. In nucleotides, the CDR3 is TGTGCCAGCAGTTTTCTAGTAGCGGGCAATCAGCCCCAGCATTTT.

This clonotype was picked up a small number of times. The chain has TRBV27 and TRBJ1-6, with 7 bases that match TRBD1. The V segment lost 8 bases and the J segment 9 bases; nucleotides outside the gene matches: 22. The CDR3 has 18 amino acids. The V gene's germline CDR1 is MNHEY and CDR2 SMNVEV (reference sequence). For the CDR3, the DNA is TGTGCCAGCGGAGTCCTTTCAGGGGGAACAGTTATAAGTTCACCCCTCCACTTT. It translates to CASGVLSGGTVISSPLHF.

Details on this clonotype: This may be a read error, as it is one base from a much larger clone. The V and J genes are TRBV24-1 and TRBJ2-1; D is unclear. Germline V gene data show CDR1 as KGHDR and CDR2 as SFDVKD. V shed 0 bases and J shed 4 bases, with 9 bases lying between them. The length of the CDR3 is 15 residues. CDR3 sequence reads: CATSDLGPLYNEQFF. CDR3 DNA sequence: TGTGCCACCAGTGATTTGGGGCCGTTATACAATGAGCAGTTCTTC.